This T cell receptor (beta chain) was sequenced during a study of blood T cell repertoires in COVID-19 (dated by TCRdb to the early 2020s). Concerning the study at large: Samples from collaborators originated in the United States, Italy and Spain and spanned both the acute and convalescent phases of COVID-19. The prospective study material was composed of cDNA or gDNA derived from T cells, B-cell-depleted T cells, or PBMCs. The sample metadata nearly always contained a de-identified subject ID, COVID-19 status, age in years and sex. Samples came from the ongoing ImmuneRACE study (first 160 participants) plus 1,254 subjects from 6 global collaborators. The repertoires were made available in a free public database intended to serve as a resource for research on the immune response to SARS-CoV-2. Where available, HLA class I and class II types were taken from metadata supplied by the sample provider and were not determined by assay-based typing. The dataset comprised deeply sampled blood TCRbeta repertoires from subjects exposed to, actively infected with, or recovered from COVID-19.

Participants in the prospective study were enrolled through a virtual design, were aged 18 to 89 years, and lived in roughly 24 United States geographic areas. Cohort assignment in the prospective study relied on participant-reported clinical history from a screening survey and a study questionnaire. For ImmuneRACE Cohort 3, a participant was defined as recovered based on two consecutive negative NP/OP PCR tests, clearance by a healthcare professional, or resolution of symptoms. In the prospective study, mobile phlebotomists collected whole blood, serum and a nasopharyngeal or oropharyngeal swab from each participant. Participants in the prospective study had the option to provide additional blood draws and questionnaires over a roughly two-month period. Before DNA extraction, blood samples from the prospective study were shipped at room temperature or frozen. Of note for this clone: Its recognized antigen is unknown. Base qualities are missing; no much larger clone stands one base away.

Here is what the overall study found, with its caveats: How much clinical and demographic metadata was included differed by source and by participant, and the metadata was provided uncurated.

TCRbeta CDR3 regions were amplified from genomic DNA using the immunoSEQ Assay, a bias-controlled multiplex PCR. The original pipeline was this. The number of nucleated cells in each sample was estimated from the amplification of reference gene primers within the assay. Sequence reads were collapsed and filtered to measure the absolute abundance of every unique TCRbeta CDR3 rearrangement. For each sample, productive Simpson clonality was calculated as the square root of Simpson's diversity index over productive rearrangements. TCRdb retrieved this table from immuneACCESS and kept in-frame rearrangements only. Not all clones are present; in checked studies, unresolved V genes account for under half, and no reason is known for the remainder. V and J calls and clone size are copied from that table; D and trimming were computed from the DNA. In this sample the table shows hundreds of thousands of clones, 85% to 90% of which occur a single time. Clones ranked in the top ten supply 1% to 1.3% of the sample.

This TCR was recovered from a man aged 25 to 40 who had recovered from COVID-19. The sequenced sample was PBMCs or T cells enriched from blood (not recorded which).

The nucleotide sequence reads as follows: TGTGCCAGCAGCTTAGGTTCCGGGGACAGGGAAGATGAAGCTTTCTTT. This encodes CASSLGSGDREDEAFF. This chain is built from TRBV11-3 and TRBJ1-1, with TRBD1 identical over 9 junction bases. CDR3 length: 16 amino acids, cysteine to phenylalanine. Left in the record is the CDR3 DNA by itself, 48 bases read in frame from the first base. Reading the germline V gene gives CDR1 SGHNT and CDR2 YENEEA. V and J are trimmed by 1 base and 7 bases, and the gene matches miss 10 bases of the junction.